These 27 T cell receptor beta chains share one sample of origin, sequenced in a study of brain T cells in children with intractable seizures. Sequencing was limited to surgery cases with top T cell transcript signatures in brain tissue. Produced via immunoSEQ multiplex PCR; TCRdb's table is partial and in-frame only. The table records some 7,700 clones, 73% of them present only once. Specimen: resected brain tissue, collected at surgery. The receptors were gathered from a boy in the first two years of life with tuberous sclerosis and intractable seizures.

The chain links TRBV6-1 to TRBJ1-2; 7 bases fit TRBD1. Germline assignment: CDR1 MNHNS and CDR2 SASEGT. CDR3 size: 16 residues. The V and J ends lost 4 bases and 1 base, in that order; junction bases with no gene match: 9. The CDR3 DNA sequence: TGTGCCAGCAGTGGGTGGCAGGGGGGTCTTAACTATGGCTACACCTTC. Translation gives CASSGWQGGLNYGYTF.

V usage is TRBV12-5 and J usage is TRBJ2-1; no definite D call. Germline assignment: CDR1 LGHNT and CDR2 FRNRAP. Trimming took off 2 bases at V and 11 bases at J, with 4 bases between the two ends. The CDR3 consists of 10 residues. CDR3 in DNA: TGTGCTAGTGGTTTGCCCCAGCAGTTCTTC. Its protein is CASGLPQQFF.

The CDR3 nucleotides are TGCAGCGTCCTGAGTAGCTCCTACAATGAGCAGTTCTTC. Translation: CSVLSSSYNEQFF. The genes are TRBV29-1 and TRBJ2-1; D is unresolved. Per the germline V gene, CDR1 is SQVTM and CDR2 is ANQGSEA. V lost 6 bases, J lost 0 bases, and 9 bases lay in between. The CDR3 has 13 amino acids.

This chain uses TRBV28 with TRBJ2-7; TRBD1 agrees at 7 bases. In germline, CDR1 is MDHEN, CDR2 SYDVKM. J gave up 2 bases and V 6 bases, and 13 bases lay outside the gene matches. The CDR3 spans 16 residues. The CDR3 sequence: CASRTSLGQLTYEQYF. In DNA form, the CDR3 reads TGTGCCAGCAGAACCTCTTTGGGACAGCTAACCTACGAGCAGTACTTC.

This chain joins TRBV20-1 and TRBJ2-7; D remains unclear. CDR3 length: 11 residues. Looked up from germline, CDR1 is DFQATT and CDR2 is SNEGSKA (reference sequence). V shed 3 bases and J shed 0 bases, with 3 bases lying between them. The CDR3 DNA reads TGCAGTGCTAGGAGCTCCTACGAGCAGTACTTC. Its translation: CSARSSYEQYF.

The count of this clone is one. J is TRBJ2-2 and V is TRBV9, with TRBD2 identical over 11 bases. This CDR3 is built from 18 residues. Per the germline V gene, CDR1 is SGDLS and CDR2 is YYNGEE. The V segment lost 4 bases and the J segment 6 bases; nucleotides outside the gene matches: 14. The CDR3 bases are TGTGCCAGCAGCCCCGGATCCTTAGCGGGGGGGCGGGCCGGGGAGCTGTTTTTT. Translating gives CASSPGSLAGGRAGELFF. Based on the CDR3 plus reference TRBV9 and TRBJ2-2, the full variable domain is DSGVTQTPKHLITATGQRVTLRCSPRSGDLSVYWYQQSLDQGLQFLIQYYNGEERAKGNILERFSAQQFPDLHSELNLSSLELGDSALYFCASSPGSLAGGRAGELFFGEGSRLTVL.

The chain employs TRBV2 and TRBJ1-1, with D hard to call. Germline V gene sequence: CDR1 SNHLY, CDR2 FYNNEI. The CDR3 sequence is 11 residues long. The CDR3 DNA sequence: TGTGCGACCGACTTGGGGACTGAAGCTTTCTTT. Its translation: CATDLGTEAFF.

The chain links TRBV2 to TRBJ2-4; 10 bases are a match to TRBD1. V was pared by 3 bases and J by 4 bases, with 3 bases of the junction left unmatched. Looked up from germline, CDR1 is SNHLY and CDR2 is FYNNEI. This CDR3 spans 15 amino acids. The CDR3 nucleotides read TGTGCCAGCAGTGATCGGGACAGGGGAAAAAACATTCAGTACTTC. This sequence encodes CASSDRDRGKNIQYF.

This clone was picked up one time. CDR3 sequence: CASSQDRGSNQPQHF. CDR3 sequence (DNA): TGTGCCAGCAGCCAGGACAGGGGAAGCAATCAGCCCCAGCATTTT. The chain uses TRBV11-2 and TRBJ1-5; 9 bases line up with TRBD1. The V gene end was trimmed by 5 bases and the J gene end by 1 base; junction bases not matched to a gene: 3. The CDR3 sequence is 15 residues long. Germline V lookup: CDR1 SGHAT, CDR2 FQNNGV.

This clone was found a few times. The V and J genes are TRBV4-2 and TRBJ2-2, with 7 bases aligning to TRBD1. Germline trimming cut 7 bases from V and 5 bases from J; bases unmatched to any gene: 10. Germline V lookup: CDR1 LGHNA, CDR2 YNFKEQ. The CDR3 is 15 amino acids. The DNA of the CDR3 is TGTGCCAGCAAACAGGGACAGTTGATAACCGGGGAGCTGTTTTTT. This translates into CASKQGQLITGELFF.

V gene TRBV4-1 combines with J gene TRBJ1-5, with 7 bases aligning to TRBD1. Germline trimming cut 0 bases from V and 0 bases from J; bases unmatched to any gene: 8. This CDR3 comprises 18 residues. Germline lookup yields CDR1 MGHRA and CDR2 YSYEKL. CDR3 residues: CASSQDNGRGYSNQPQHF. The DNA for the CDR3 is TGCGCCAGCAGCCAAGATAACGGCAGGGGGTATAGCAATCAGCCCCAGCATTTT.

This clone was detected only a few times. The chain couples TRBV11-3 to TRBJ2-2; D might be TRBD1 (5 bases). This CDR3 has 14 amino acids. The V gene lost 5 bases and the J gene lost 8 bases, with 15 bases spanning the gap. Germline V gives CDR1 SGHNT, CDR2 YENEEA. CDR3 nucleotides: TGTGCCAGCAGCCCTAAGCAGGGTGAGGGGGAGCTGTTTTTT. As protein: CASSPKQGEGELFF.

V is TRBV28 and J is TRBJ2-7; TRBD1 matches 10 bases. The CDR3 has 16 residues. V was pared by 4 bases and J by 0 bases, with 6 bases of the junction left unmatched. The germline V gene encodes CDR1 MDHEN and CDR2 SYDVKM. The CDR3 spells CASSSSGTGVSYEQYF. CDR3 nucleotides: TGTGCCAGCAGTTCCTCCGGGACAGGGGTCTCCTACGAGCAGTACTTC. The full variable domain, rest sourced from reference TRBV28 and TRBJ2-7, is DVKVTQSSRYLVKRTGEKVFLECVQDMDHENMFWYRQDPGLGLRLIYFSYDVKMKEKGDIPEGYSVSREKKERFSLILESASTNQTSMYLCASSSSGTGVSYEQYFGPGTRLTVT.

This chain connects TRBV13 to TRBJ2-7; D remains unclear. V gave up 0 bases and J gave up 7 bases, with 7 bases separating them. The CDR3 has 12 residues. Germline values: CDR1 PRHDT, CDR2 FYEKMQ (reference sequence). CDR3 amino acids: CASSLGTWEQYF. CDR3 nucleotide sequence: TGTGCCAGCAGCTTAGGTACTTGGGAGCAGTACTTC.

The CDR3 DNA sequence: TGTGCCAGCAGCAATATGGGGCAGAGAGAAAAACTGTTTTTT. This codes for CASSNMGQREKLFF. V is TRBV11-3 and J is TRBJ1-4, with TRBD1 as a possible D gene (5 bases). Germline loops: CDR1 SGHNT, CDR2 YENEEA. V was pared by 5 bases and J by 8 bases, with 15 bases between. This CDR3 contains 14 residues.

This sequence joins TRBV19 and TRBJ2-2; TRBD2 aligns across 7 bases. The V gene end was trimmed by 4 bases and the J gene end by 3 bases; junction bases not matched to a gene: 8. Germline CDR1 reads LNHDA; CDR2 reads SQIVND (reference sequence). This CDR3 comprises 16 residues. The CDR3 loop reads CASSRNWLADTGELFF. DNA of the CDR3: TGTGCCAGTAGTAGGAATTGGCTAGCGGACACCGGGGAGCTGTTTTTT.

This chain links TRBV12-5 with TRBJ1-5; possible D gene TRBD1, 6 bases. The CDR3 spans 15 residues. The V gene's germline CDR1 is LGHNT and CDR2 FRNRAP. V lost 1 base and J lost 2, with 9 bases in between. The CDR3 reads CASGLDRVGNQPQHF. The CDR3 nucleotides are TGTGCTAGTGGTTTGGACAGGGTGGGCAATCAGCCCCAGCATTTT.

CDR3 sequence: CASGGLAGGYNEQFF. The CDR3 region has the DNA TGTGCCAGTGGAGGACTAGCGGGGGGATACAATGAGCAGTTCTTC. This chain joins TRBV2 and TRBJ2-1, with 14 bases lining up with TRBD2. V gave up 9 bases and J gave up 4 bases; unmatched junction bases: 5. The CDR3 has 15 residues. The germline V gene encodes CDR1 SNHLY and CDR2 FYNNEI.

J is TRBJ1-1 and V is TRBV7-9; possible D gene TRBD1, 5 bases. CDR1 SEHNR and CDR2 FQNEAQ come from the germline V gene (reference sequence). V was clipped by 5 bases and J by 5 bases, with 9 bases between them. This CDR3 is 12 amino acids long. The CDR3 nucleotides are TGTGCCAGCAGCCCCTGGGGGACTGAAGCTTTCTTT. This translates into CASSPWGTEAFF.

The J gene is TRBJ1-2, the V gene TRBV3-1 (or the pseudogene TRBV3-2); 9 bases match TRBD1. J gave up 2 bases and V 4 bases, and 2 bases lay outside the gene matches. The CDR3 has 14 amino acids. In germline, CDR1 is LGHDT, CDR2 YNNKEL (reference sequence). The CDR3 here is CASSPGTGNYGYTF. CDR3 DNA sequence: TGTGCCAGCAGCCCCGGGACAGGGAACTATGGCTACACCTTC.

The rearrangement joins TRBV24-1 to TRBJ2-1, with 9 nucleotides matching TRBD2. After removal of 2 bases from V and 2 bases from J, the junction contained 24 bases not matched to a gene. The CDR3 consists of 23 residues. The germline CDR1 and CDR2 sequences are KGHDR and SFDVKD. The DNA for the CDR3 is TGTGCCACCAGTGATTCTTTTATCATAGCGGGAGACCCATCGCCCCCTACCTACAATGAGCAGTTCTTC. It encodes CATSDSFIIAGDPSPPTYNEQFF.

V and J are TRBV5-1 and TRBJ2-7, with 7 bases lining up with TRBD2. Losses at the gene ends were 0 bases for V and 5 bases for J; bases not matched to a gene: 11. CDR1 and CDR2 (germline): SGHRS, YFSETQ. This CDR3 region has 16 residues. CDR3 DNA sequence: TGCGCCAGCAGCTTGGTCGTCTCAGGGAGGGGCCACGAGCAGTACTTC. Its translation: CASSLVVSGRGHEQYF.

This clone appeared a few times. This CDR3 is CAWTYDSYTEAFF. The DNA of the CDR3 is TGTGCCTGGACCTATGACAGTTACACTGAAGCTTTCTTT. This chain connects TRBV30 to TRBJ1-1; maybe TRBD1 (5 bases). V was shortened by 4 bases and J by 3 bases, with 12 bases between the two germline ends. The CDR3 has 13 amino acids. From germline, CDR1 is GTSNPN and CDR2 SVGIG (reference sequence).

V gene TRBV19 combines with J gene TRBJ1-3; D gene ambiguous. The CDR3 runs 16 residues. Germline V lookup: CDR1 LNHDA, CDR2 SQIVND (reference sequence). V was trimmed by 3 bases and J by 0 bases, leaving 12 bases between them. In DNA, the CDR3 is TGTGCCAGTAGTATTTGGGCAGGAGCCTCTGGAAACACCATATATTTT. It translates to CASSIWAGASGNTIYF.

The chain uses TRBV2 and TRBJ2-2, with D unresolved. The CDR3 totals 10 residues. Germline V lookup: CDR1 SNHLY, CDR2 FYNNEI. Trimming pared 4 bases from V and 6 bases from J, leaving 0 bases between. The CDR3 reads CASSAGELFF. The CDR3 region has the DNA TGTGCCAGCAGTGCCGGGGAGCTGTTTTTT. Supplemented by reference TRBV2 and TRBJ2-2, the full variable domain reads EPEVTQTPSHQVTQMGQEVILRCVPISNHLYFYWYRQILGQKVEFLVSFYNNEISEKSEIFDDQFSVERPDGSNFTLKIRSTKLEDSAMYFCASSAGELFFGEGSRLTVL.

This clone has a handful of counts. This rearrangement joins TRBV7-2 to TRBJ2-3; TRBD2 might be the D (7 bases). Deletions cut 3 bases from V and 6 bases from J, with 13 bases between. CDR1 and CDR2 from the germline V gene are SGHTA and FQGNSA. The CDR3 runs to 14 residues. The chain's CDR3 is CASSLGGPRDTQYF. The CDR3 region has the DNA TGTGCCAGCAGCTTGGGGGGGCCAAGGGATACGCAGTATTTT.

CDR3 in amino acids: CASSPLDRGYGYTF. The CDR3 DNA reads as TGTGCCAGCTCACCACTGGACAGGGGTTATGGCTACACCTTC. The J gene is TRBJ1-2, the V gene TRBV18; 9 bases map to TRBD1. There are 14 residues in the CDR3. V lost 1 base to trimming and J lost 5 bases; unmatched junction nucleotides: 2. From germline, CDR1 is KGHSH and CDR2 LQKENI.